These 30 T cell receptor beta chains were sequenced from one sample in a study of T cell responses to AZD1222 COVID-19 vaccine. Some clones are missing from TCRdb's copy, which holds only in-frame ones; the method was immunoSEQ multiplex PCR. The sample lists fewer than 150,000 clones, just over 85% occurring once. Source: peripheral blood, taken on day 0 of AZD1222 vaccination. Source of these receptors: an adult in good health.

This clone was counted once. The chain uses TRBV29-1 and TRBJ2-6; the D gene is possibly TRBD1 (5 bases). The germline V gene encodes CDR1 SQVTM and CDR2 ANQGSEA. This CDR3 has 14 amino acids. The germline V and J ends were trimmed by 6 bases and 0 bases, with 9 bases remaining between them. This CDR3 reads CSVSRDSGANVLTF. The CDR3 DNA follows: TGCAGCGTCTCCAGGGACTCTGGGGCCAACGTCCTGACTTTC.

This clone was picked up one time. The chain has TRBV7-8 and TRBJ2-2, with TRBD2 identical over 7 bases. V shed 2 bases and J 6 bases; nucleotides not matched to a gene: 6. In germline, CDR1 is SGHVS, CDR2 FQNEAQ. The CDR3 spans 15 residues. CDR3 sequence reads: CASSLRRESAGELFF. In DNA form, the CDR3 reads TGTGCCAGCAGCTTAAGGCGGGAGAGTGCCGGGGAGCTGTTTTTT.

The CDR3 here is CASSRPTSGSTYEQYF. CDR3 nucleotides: TGTGCCAGCAGCCGACCTACTAGCGGCAGTACCTACGAGCAGTACTTC. The chain joins TRBV7-9 to TRBJ2-7; TRBD2 matches at 8 bases. The CDR3 contains 16 residues. The V and J ends lost 5 bases and 2 bases, in that order; junction bases with no gene match: 11. Germline lookup yields CDR1 SEHNR and CDR2 FQNEAQ (reference sequence). The full variable domain, completed using reference TRBV7-9 and TRBJ2-7, is DTGVSQNPRHKITKRGQNVTFRCDPISEHNRLYWYRQTLGQGPEFLTYFQNEAQLEKSRLLSDRFSAERPKGSFSTLEIQRTEQGDSAMYLCASSRPTSGSTYEQYFGPGTRLTVT.

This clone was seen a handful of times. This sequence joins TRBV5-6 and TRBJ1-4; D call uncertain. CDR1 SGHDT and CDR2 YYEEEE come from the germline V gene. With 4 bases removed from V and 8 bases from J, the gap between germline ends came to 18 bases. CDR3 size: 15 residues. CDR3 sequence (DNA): TGTGCCAGCAGCCCCCTCCCGAGGGTAGGGGAAAAACTGTTTTTT. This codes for CASSPLPRVGEKLFF.

CDR3 residues: CASSPRTGNTGELFF. In DNA, the CDR3 is TGTGCCAGCAGTCCCCGGACAGGGAACACCGGGGAGCTGTTTTTT. The V call is TRBV27, the J call TRBJ2-2; 7 bases fit TRBD1. The CDR3 runs 15 residues. J lost 1 base, V lost 5 bases, and 4 bases had no gene match. In germline, CDR1 is MNHEY, CDR2 SMNVEV (reference sequence).

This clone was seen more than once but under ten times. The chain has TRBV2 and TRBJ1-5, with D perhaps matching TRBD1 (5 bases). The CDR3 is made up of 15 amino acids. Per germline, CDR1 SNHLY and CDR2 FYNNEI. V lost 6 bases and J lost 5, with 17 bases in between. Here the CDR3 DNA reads TGTGCCAGCAGGGGAGACAGACTAGGCGATCAGCCCCAGCATTTT. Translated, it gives CASRGDRLGDQPQHF. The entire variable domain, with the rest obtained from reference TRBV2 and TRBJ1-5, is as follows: EPEVTQTPSHQVTQMGQEVILRCVPISNHLYFYWYRQILGQKVEFLVSFYNNEISEKSEIFDDQFSVERPDGSNFTLKIRSTKLEDSAMYFCASRGDRLGDQPQHFGDGTRLSIL.

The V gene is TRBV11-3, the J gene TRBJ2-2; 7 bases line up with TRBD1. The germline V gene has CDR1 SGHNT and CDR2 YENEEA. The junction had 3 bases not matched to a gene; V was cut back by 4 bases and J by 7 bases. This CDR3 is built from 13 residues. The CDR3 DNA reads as TGTGCCAGCAGCTCACAGGGGTTCGGGGAGCTGTTTTTT. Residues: CASSSQGFGELFF. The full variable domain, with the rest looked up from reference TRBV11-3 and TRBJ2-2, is EAGVVQSPRYKIIEKKQPVAFWCNPISGHNTLYWYLQNLGQGPELLIRYENEEAVDDSQLPKDRFSAERLKGVDSTLKIQPAELGDSAVYLCASSSQGFGELFFGEGSRLTVL.

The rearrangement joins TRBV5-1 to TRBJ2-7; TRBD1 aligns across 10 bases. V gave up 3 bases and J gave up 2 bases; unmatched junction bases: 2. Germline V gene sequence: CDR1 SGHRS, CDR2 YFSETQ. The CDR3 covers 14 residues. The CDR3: CASSWGQGPYEQYF. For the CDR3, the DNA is TGCGCCAGCAGCTGGGGACAGGGGCCCTACGAGCAGTACTTC. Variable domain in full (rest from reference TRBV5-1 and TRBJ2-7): KAGVTQTPRYLIKTRGQQVTLSCSPISGHRSVSWYQQTPGQGLQFLFEYFSETQRNKGNFPGRFSGRQFSNSRSEMNVSTLELGDSALYLCASSWGQGPYEQYFGPGTRLTVT.

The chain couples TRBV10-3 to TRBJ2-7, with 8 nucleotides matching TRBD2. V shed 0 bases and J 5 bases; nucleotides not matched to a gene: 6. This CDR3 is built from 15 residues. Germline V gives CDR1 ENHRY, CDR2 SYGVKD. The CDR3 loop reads CAISESESGSHEQYF. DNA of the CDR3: TGTGCCATCAGTGAGTCGGAGAGCGGGAGCCACGAGCAGTACTTC.

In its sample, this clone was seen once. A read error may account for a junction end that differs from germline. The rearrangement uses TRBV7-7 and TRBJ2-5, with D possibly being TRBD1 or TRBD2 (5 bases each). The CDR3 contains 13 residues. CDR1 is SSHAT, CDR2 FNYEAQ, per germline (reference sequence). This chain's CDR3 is CASSPADIGTQYF. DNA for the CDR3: TGTGCTAGCAGCCCAGCGGACATTGGGACCCAGTACTTC.

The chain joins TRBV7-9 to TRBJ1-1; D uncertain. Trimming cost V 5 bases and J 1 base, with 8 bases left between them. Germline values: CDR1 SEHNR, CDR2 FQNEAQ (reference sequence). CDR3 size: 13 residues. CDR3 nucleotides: TGTGCCAGCAGCCCGACGCAGAACACTGAAGCTTTCTTT. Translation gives CASSPTQNTEAFF.

The CDR3 bases are TGTGCCAGCAGTTACTCGTCGCAGGGGGCGAGGGAGCAGTACTTC. Translating gives CASSYSSQGAREQYF. The gene calls are TRBV6-5 and TRBJ2-7; 8 bases are shared with TRBD1. The CDR3 totals 15 residues. Trimming took 0 bases from V and 7 from J; bases not matched to a gene: 8. Germline CDR1 reads MNHEY; CDR2 reads SVGAGI.

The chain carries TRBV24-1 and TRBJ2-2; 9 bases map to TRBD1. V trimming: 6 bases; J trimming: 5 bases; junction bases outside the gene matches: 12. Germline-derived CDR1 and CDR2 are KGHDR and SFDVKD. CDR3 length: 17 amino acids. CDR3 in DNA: TGTGCCACCAGTAAGACAGGGGGTACCTCTCTAACCGGGGAGCTGTTTTTT. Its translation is CATSKTGGTSLTGELFF.

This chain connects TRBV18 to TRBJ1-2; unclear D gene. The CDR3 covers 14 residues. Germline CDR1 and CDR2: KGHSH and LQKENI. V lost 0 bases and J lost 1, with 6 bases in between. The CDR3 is CASSPPGSNYGYTF. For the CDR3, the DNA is TGTGCCAGCTCACCACCGGGGAGTAACTATGGCTACACCTTC. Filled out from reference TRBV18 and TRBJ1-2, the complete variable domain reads NAGVMQNPRHLVRRRGQEARLRCSPMKGHSHVYWYRQLPEEGLKFMVYLQKENIIDESGMPKERFSAEFPKEGPSILRIQQVVRGDSAAYFCASSPPGSNYGYTFGSGTRLTVV.

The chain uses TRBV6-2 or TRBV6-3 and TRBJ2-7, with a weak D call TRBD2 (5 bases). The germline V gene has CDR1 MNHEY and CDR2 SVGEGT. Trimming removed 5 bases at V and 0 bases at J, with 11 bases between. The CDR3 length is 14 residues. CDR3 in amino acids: CASSEGLASYEQYF. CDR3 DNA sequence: TGTGCCAGCAGTGAGGGTCTCGCCTCCTACGAGCAGTACTTC.

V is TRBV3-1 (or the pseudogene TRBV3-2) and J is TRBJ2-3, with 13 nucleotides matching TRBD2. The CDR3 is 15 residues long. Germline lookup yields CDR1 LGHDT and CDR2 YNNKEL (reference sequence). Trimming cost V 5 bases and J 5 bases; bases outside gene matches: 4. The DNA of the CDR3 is TGTGCCAGCAGCGTGACTAGCGGGGGGAAAGATACGCAGTATTTT. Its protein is CASSVTSGGKDTQYF.

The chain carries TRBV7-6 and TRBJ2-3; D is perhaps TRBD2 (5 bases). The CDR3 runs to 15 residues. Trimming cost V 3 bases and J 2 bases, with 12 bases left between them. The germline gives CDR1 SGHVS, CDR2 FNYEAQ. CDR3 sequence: CASSFNREDTDTQYF. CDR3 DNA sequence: TGTGCCAGCAGCTTCAACCGGGAAGACACAGATACGCAGTATTTT.

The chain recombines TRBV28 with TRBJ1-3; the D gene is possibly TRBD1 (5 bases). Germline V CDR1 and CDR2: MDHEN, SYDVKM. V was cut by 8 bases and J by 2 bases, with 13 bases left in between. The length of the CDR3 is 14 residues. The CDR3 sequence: CASDGGQPGNTIYF. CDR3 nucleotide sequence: TGTGCCAGCGACGGCGGACAACCTGGAAACACCATATATTTT.

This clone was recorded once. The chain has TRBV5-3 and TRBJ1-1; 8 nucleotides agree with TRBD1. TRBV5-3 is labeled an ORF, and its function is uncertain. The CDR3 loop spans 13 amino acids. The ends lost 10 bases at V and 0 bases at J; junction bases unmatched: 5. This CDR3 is CAEWTGMNTEAFF. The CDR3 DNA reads TGTGCCGAATGGACAGGGATGAACACTGAAGCTTTCTTT.

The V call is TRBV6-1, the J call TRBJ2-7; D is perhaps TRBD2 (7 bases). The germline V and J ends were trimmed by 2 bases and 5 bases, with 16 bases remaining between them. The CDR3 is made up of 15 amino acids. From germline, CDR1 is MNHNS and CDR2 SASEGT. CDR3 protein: CASSELTGGRDEQYF. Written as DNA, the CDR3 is TGTGCCAGCAGTGAACTCACGGGGGGCCGGGACGAGCAGTACTTC.

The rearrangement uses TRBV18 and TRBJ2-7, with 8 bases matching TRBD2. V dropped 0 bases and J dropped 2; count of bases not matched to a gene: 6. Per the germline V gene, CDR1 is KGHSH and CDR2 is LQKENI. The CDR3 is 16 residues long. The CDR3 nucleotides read TGTGCCAGCTCACCACCTACTTCACTAGCGGCCTACGAGCAGTACTTC. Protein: CASSPPTSLAAYEQYF.

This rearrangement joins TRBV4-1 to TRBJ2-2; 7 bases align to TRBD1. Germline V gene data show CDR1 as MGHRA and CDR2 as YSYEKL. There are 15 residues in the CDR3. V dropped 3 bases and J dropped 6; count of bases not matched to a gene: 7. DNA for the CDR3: TGCGCCAGCAGCCAGGAATGGACAGGTGCCGGGGAGCTGTTTTTT. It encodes CASSQEWTGAGELFF.

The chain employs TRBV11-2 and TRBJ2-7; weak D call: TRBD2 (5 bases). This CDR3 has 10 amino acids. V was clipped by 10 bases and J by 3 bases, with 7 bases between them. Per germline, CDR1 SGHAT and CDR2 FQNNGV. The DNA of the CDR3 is TGTGCCACCGGGGACTACGAGCAGTACTTC. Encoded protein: CATGDYEQYF.

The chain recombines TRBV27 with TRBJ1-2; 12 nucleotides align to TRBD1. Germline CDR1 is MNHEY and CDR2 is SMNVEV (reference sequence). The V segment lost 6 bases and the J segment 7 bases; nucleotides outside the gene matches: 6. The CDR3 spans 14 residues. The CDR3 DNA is TGTGCCAGCAGCGGGGACAGGGGGCGAGGTGGCTACACCTTC. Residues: CASSGDRGRGGYTF.

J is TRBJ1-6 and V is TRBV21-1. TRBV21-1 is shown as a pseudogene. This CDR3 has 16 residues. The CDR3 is CASGAGHPTYNSPLHF. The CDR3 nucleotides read TGTGCCAGCGGGGCGGGACACCCAACTTATAATTCACCCCTCCACTTT.

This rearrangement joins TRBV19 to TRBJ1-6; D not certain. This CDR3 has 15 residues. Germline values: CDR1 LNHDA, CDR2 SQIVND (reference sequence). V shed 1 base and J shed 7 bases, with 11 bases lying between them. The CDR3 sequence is CASSIVLAENSPLHF. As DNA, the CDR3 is TGTGCCAGTAGTATAGTTCTGGCAGAAAATTCACCCCTCCACTTT.

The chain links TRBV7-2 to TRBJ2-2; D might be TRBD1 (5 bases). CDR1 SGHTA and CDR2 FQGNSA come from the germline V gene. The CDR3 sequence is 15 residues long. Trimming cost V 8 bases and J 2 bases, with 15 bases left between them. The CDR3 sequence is CASRKIRANTGELFF. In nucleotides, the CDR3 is TGTGCCAGCCGCAAAATCAGGGCAAACACCGGGGAGCTGTTTTTT.

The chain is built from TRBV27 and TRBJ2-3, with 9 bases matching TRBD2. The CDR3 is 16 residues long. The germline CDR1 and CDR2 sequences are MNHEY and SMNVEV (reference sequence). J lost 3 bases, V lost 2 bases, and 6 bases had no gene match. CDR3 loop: CASSLMRGGRTDTQYF. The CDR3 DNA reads TGTGCCAGCAGTTTAATGCGGGGGGGCAGGACAGATACGCAGTATTTT.

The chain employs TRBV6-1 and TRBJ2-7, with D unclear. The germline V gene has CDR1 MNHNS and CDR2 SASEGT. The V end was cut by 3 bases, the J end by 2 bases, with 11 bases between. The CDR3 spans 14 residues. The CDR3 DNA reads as TGTGCCAGCAGTGACAGTCCTCCAACCTACGAGCAGTACTTC. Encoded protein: CASSDSPPTYEQYF.

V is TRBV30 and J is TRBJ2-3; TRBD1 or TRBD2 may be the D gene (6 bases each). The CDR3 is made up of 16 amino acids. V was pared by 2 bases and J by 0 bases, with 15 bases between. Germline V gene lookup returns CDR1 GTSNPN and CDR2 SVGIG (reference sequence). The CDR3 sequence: CAWSPKGGASTDTQYF. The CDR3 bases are TGTGCCTGGAGTCCCAAGGGGGGTGCCAGCACAGATACGCAGTATTTT.